This T cell receptor (beta chain) was sequenced during a study of PD-L1 blockade in urothelial cancer. Trimming removed 2 bases from V and 4 bases from J, with 17 bases in between. CDR3 length: 16 amino acids. CDR1 is SGHTA, CDR2 FQGNSA, per germline. As to time point: peripheral blood 6 weeks after treatment start. Assay: immunoSEQ multiplex PCR; the TCRdb copy retains only in-frame clones and omits some. The sample carries about 76,000 clones, more than 85% recorded once. This sequence joins TRBV7-2 and TRBJ1-1; a possible D gene is TRBD1 (5 bases). This clonotype originated in a woman over 75 with urothelial cancer. The sequenced sample was PBMCs, obtained around atezolizumab (anti-PD-L1) treatment. Written as DNA, the CDR3 is TGTGCCAGCAGCTTAACCTGGACACCACCGGGCACTGAAGCTTTCTTT. This sequence encodes CASSLTWTPPGTEAFF.